Listed here are 21 T cell receptor beta chains from one sample, sequenced in a study of blood T cell repertoires in COVID-19. Here immunoSEQ multiplex PCR was the method, and the copy in TCRdb shows in-frame clones only, minus some. Seen here are about 20,000 clones, more than 85% observed once, and the top ten hold 9.5% to 13%. Sequencing was done on a sample of peripheral blood. Receptors originate from a human donor in a cohort sampled during active COVID-19.

This chain connects TRBV18 to TRBJ2-7; tentative D call: TRBD1 (7 bases). Germline values: CDR1 KGHSH, CDR2 LQKENI. V gave up 2 bases and J gave up 6 bases, with 23 bases separating them. CDR3 length: 17 amino acids. The CDR3 coding sequence is TGTGCCAGCTCACCAATGGCGGGATCGACAGGGATGAGCGAGCAGTACTTC. It is translated as CASSPMAGSTGMSEQYF.

The chain employs TRBV9 and TRBJ1-4; the D gene is possibly TRBD1 (6 bases). The CDR3 totals 17 residues. With 3 bases removed from V and 15 bases from J, the gap between germline ends came to 30 bases. From germline, CDR1 is SGDLS and CDR2 YYNGEE. CDR3 amino acids: CASSAGATGFEWPGVFF. The DNA of the CDR3 is TGTGCCAGCAGCGCCGGTGCAACAGGGTTTGAGTGGCCCGGGGTGTTTTTT.

To note about this clone: Other DNA sequences of this sample code for an identical CDR3. The chain joins TRBV28 to TRBJ1-5; 10 bases fit TRBD1. This CDR3 has 15 amino acids. CDR1 is MDHEN and CDR2 is SYDVKM in the germline V gene. J was trimmed by 7 bases and V by 3 bases; bases with no gene match: 6. The CDR3 loop is CASSLGQGFRQPQHF. The DNA for the CDR3 is TGTGCCAGCAGTTTGGGACAGGGGTTTCGACAGCCCCAGCATTTT.

This sequence joins TRBV2 and TRBJ2-1; 9 bases are a match to TRBD1. Germline lookup yields CDR1 SNHLY and CDR2 FYNNEI. The CDR3 covers 15 residues. Trimming removed 2 bases from V and 6 bases from J; junction bases left unmatched: 5. The chain's CDR3 is CASSEWTGAPNEQFF. CDR3 DNA: TGTGCCAGCAGTGAATGGACAGGGGCCCCCAATGAGCAGTTCTTC.

This clone has a handful of counts. The rearrangement joins TRBV7-9 to TRBJ1-2; 7 bases line up with TRBD1. Trimming at V came to 1 base and at J to 7 bases, leaving 6 bases not matched to a gene. The CDR3 covers 14 residues. CDR1 is SEHNR and CDR2 is FQNEAQ in the germline V gene (reference sequence). The CDR3 DNA is TGTGCCAGCAGCTTAGGACAGGGTCTAACTGGCTACACCTTC. Translated: CASSLGQGLTGYTF.

This clone has more than one count but fewer than ten. The chain has TRBV28 and TRBJ2-7; 7 positions agree with TRBD1. Germline-derived CDR1 and CDR2 are MDHEN and SYDVKM. J lost 7 bases, V lost 10 bases, and 19 bases had no gene match. This CDR3 region has 15 residues. The CDR3: CATKGPLKGAREQYF. The DNA of the CDR3 is TGTGCCACTAAAGGCCCGTTGAAGGGGGCAAGGGAGCAGTACTTC.

The rearrangement links TRBV7-9 to TRBJ1-2; no reliable D call. The germline V gene has CDR1 SEHNR and CDR2 FQNEAQ (reference sequence). V was trimmed by 2 bases and J by 9 bases, leaving 13 bases between them. The CDR3 is 13 residues long. As DNA, the CDR3 is TGTGCCAGCAGCTTACACAGTGGCGATAGCTACACCTTC. This gives the protein CASSLHSGDSYTF.

The chain uses TRBV28 and TRBJ2-3; 12 nucleotides align to TRBD1. V lost 3 bases and J lost 2; bases outside the gene matches: 0. This CDR3 comprises 15 residues. Germline V gives CDR1 MDHEN, CDR2 SYDVKM. Written as DNA, the CDR3 is TGTGCCAGCAGTTTGGGACAGGGGGCCACAGATACGCAGTATTTT. The encoded protein is CASSLGQGATDTQYF.

This sequence joins TRBV5-4 and TRBJ1-2; D remains unclear. V was shortened by 0 bases and J by 2 bases, with 11 bases between the two germline ends. There are 15 residues in the CDR3. Per the germline V gene, CDR1 is SGHNT and CDR2 is YYREEE (reference sequence). The CDR3 DNA is TGTGCCAGCAGCTTGGCCCAGAGCGGGAACTATGGCTACACCTTC. Translation gives CASSLAQSGNYGYTF.

The chain carries TRBV25-1 and TRBJ1-3; no clear D. Germline assignment: CDR1 MGHDK and CDR2 SYGVNS. Deletions cut 1 base from V and 0 bases from J, with 10 bases between. The CDR3 is 16 amino acids. The CDR3 DNA is TGTGCCAGCAGTGAATTTCGGGAGAGCTCTGGAAACACCATATATTTT. This translates into CASSEFRESSGNTIYF.

The V call is TRBV3-1 (or the pseudogene TRBV3-2), the J call TRBJ1-5; 9 bases agree with TRBD1. CDR1 is LGHDT and CDR2 is YNNKEL in the germline V gene (reference sequence). The V gene end was trimmed by 1 base and the J gene end by 4 bases; junction bases not matched to a gene: 8. The CDR3 covers 17 residues. The CDR3 sequence is CASSQGAGQGKNQPQHF. The CDR3 DNA is TGTGCCAGCAGCCAAGGGGCCGGACAGGGGAAAAATCAGCCCCAGCATTTT.

The chain uses TRBV7-2 and TRBJ2-1, with 13 positions matching TRBD2. Per the germline V gene, CDR1 is SGHTA and CDR2 is FQGNSA. The CDR3 covers 15 residues. V lost 5 bases, J lost 9 bases, and 7 bases stayed unmatched. DNA for the CDR3: TGTGCCAGCAGCGAGACTAGCGGGGGGAGGGGTGAGCAGTTCTTC. Amino acid sequence: CASSETSGGRGEQFF.

This chain joins TRBV5-4 and TRBJ2-5, with D possibly matching TRBD1 (5 bases). The CDR3 runs 13 residues. V was pared by 0 bases and J by 4 bases, with 7 bases between. Germline CDR1 and CDR2: SGHNT and YYREEE (reference sequence). The CDR3 loop reads CASSLAGPETQYF. The DNA for the CDR3 is TGTGCCAGCAGCTTGGCAGGGCCAGAGACCCAGTACTTC.

The chain has TRBV6-5 and TRBJ2-7, with 7 bases matching TRBD2. The V segment lost 6 bases and the J segment 3 bases; nucleotides outside the gene matches: 5. The CDR3 contains 13 residues. Germline V lookup: CDR1 MNHEY, CDR2 SVGAGI. This CDR3 reads CASRRGSNYEQYF. CDR3 nucleotides: TGTGCCAGCAGGCGCGGGAGCAACTACGAGCAGTACTTC.

The chain uses TRBV18 and TRBJ2-4, with TRBD2 identical over 8 bases. Trimming at V came to 4 bases and at J to 6 bases, leaving 8 bases not matched to a gene. CDR3 length: 15 residues. Germline CDR1 reads KGHSH; CDR2 reads LQKENI. CDR3 amino acids: CASSRGAGELNIQYF. CDR3 nucleotides: TGTGCCAGCTCACGAGGAGCGGGAGAACTAAACATTCAGTACTTC.

The V and J genes are TRBV11-3 and TRBJ2-3; 7 bases line up with TRBD2. The CDR3 consists of 15 residues. With V trimmed by 6 bases and J by 5 bases, 11 bases remained unmatched. The germline V gene encodes CDR1 SGHNT and CDR2 YENEEA. The CDR3 here is CASSDGAGVQDTQYF. For the CDR3, the DNA is TGTGCCAGCAGTGACGGGGCGGGAGTTCAAGATACGCAGTATTTT.

This clone was detected a few times. The chain carries TRBV19 and TRBJ1-1; D is unclear. Germline lookup yields CDR1 LNHDA and CDR2 SQIVND (reference sequence). V lost 8 bases to trimming and J lost 3 bases, with 10 bases between them. There are 12 residues in the CDR3. In nucleotides, the CDR3 is TGTGCCAGTCACACGACTTACACTGAAGCTTTCTTT. Encoded protein: CASHTTYTEAFF.

This clone came up a few times. The chain uses TRBV24-1 and TRBJ2-7; maybe TRBD2 (6 bases). The germline V and J ends were trimmed by 2 bases and 7 bases, with 11 bases remaining between them. The CDR3 runs to 13 residues. CDR1 and CDR2 (germline): KGHDR, SFDVKD. The CDR3: CATSDSFGGEQYF. The CDR3 DNA reads as TGTGCCACCAGTGATTCCTTCGGGGGAGAGCAGTACTTC.

This clone has a handful of counts. This sequence joins TRBV5-6 and TRBJ1-1, with D hard to call. The V and J ends lost 2 bases and 2 bases respectively, with 10 bases between them. The V gene's germline CDR1 is SGHDT and CDR2 YYEEEE. The CDR3 spans 14 residues. Here the CDR3 reads CASSFTGSNTEAFF. The CDR3 coding sequence is TGTGCCAGCAGCTTTACCGGGAGCAACACTGAAGCTTTCTTT.

In its sample, this clone was seen a few times. The CDR3 nucleotides read TGTGCCAGCAGTCGTGGGGGCGACAGATATCAGCCCCAGCATTTT. Translating gives CASSRGGDRYQPQHF. The chain has TRBV28 and TRBJ1-5, with TRBD1 as a possible D gene (6 bases). CDR3 size: 15 residues. Germline lookup yields CDR1 MDHEN and CDR2 SYDVKM. The germline V and J ends were trimmed by 5 bases and 5 bases, with 16 bases remaining between them.

The V call is TRBV27, the J call TRBJ1-2, with 7 bases that match TRBD1. The V gene's germline CDR1 is MNHEY and CDR2 SMNVEV (reference sequence). V lost 6 bases, J lost 1 base, and 11 bases stayed unmatched. This CDR3 has 16 residues. In DNA form, the CDR3 reads TGTGCCAGCAGGGCAGTGGGACAGAAAGTTAACTATGGCTACACCTTC. It translates to CASRAVGQKVNYGYTF.